This note documents a single T cell receptor beta chain sequence. As yet, its antigen is unknown. The V end was cut by 3 bases, the J end by 7 bases, with 22 bases between. Germline CDR1 reads LGHDT; CDR2 reads YNNKEL (reference sequence). This CDR3 has 17 residues. The data belong to a study of CD4 T cells in relation to SARS-CoV-2 and coronaviruses. Study as a whole: After roughly 11 days of antigen culture, PBMC TCR beta CDR3s were sequenced.

CD4+ T cells from unexposed donors were obtained before the COVID-19 pandemic (2011-2018). CD4+ T cells were isolated from the cells after about nine days of culture. On days 3 and 7, cultures got half fresh IL-2 medium. Findings of the study overall: Samples before the pandemic and after infection were not matched within any donor. Crossreactive clones expanded significantly less to SARS-CoV-2 than monoreactive clones.

Using immunoSEQ multiplex PCR, the repertoire was profiled, and TCRdb retains in-frame clones only, with some absent. The sample has over 15,000 clones, about 70% seen once. The clonotype was recovered from a human donor in good health. V and J are TRBV3-1 (or the pseudogene TRBV3-2) and TRBJ2-1; unclear D gene. The specimen sequenced was CD4+ T cells from PBMCs, cultured in vitro. The CDR3 sequence: CASSQSVGFKAVNEQFF. CDR3 DNA sequence: TGTGCCAGCAGCCAGTCTGTCGGGTTTAAAGCCGTGAATGAGCAGTTCTTC.